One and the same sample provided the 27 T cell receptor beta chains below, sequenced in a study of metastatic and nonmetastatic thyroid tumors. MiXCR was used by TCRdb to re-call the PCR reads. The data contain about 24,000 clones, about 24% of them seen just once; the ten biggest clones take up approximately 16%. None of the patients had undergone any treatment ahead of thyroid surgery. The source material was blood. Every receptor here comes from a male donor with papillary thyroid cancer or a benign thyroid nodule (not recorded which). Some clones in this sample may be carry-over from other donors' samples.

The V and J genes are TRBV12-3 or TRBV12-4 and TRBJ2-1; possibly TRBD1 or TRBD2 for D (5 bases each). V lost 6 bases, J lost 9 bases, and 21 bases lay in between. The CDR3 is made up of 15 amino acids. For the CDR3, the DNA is TGTGCCAGCAGGCCGGCCGGGACCTCTTCGGGTGAGCAGTTCTTC. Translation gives CASRPAGTSSGEQFF.

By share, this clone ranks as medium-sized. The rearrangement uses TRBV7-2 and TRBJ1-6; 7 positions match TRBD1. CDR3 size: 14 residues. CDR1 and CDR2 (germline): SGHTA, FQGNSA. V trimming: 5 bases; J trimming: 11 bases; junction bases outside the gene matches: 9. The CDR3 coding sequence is TGTGCCAGCAGCCCGGGACAGCCCGGAGCACCCCTCCACTTT. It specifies CASSPGQPGAPLHF.

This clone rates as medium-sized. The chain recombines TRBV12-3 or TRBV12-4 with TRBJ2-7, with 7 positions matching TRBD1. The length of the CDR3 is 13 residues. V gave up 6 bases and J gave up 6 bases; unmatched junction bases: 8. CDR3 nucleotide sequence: TGTGCCAGCAGCAGGCGACAGGGTGTCGAGCAGTACTTC. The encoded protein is CASSRRQGVEQYF.

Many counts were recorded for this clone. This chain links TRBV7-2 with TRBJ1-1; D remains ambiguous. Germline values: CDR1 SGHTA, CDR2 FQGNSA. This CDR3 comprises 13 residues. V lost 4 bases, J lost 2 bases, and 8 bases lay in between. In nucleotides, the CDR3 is TGTGCCAGCAGCTCTTACAGCAACACTGAAGCTTTCTTT. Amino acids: CASSSYSNTEAFF. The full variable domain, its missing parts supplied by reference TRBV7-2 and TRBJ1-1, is GAGVSQSPSNKVTEKGKDVELRCDPISGHTALYWYRQSLGQGLEFLIYFQGNSAPDKSGLPSDRFSAERTGGSVSTLTIQRTQQEDSAVYLCASSSYSNTEAFFGQGTRLTVV.

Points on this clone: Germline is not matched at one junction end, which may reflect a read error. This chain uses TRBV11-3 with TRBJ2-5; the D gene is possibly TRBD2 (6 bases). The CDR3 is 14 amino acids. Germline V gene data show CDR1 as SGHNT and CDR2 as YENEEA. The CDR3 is CASSLACSGEAQYF. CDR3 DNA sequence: TGTGCCAGCAGCTTAGCGTGTAGCGGAGAGGCCCAGTACTTC.

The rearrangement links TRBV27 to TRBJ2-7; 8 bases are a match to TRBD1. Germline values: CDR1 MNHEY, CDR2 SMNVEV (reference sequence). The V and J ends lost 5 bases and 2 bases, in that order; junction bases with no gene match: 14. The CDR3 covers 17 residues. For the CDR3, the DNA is TGTGCCAGCAGTACAAAAGGACAGGGAACCCCGACCTACGAGCAGTACTTC. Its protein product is CASSTKGQGTPTYEQYF.

In DNA, the CDR3 is TGTGCCAGCAGCCATACTCTGAATGAGCAGTTCTTC. Its protein is CASSHTLNEQFF. This rearrangement joins TRBV7-3 to TRBJ2-1; D is uncertain. The CDR3 consists of 12 residues. Trimming took off 5 bases at V and 7 bases at J, with 9 bases between the two ends. Germline V gives CDR1 SGHTA, CDR2 FQGTGA.

The CDR3 loop is CASSSGGRSYNEQFF. In nucleotides, the CDR3 is TGTGCCAGCAGTTCGGGGGGCCGGTCCTACAATGAGCAGTTCTTC. The chain couples TRBV7-3 to TRBJ2-1, with TRBD2 as a possible D gene (7 bases). The CDR3 is 15 residues long. Between the trimmed V and J ends, which lost 6 bases and 1 base, there was a span of 13 bases. In germline, CDR1 is SGHTA, CDR2 FQGTGA.

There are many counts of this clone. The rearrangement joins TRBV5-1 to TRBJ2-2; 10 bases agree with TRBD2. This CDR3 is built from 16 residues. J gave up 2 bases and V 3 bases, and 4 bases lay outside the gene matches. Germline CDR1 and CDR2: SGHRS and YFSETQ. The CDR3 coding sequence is TGCGCCAGCAGCTCTAGCGGGAGCCATAACACCGGGGAGCTGTTTTTT. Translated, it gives CASSSSGSHNTGELFF.

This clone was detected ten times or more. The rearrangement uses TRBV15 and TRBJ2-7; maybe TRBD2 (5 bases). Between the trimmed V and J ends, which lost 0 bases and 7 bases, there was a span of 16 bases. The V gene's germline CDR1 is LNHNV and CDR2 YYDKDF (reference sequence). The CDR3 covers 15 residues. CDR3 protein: CATSRDLAAAWEQYF. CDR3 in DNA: TGTGCCACCAGCAGAGATTTGGCAGCGGCCTGGGAGCAGTACTTC.

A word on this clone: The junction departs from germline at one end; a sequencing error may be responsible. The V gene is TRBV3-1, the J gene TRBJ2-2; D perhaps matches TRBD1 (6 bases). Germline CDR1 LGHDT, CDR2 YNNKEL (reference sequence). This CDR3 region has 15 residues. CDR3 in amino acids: CTSSLWDTYTGELFF. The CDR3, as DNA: TGTACCAGCAGCCTGTGGGACACTTACACCGGGGAGCTGTTTTTT.

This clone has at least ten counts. The CDR3 sequence: CAISGLAGASTDTQYF. Here the CDR3 DNA reads TGTGCCATCAGTGGCCTAGCGGGTGCTAGCACAGATACGCAGTATTTT. The genes are TRBV10-3 and TRBJ2-3, with TRBD2 identical over 8 bases. V shed 4 bases and J 0 bases; nucleotides not matched to a gene: 6. The CDR3 extends over 16 amino acids. Germline loops: CDR1 ENHRY, CDR2 SYGVKD.

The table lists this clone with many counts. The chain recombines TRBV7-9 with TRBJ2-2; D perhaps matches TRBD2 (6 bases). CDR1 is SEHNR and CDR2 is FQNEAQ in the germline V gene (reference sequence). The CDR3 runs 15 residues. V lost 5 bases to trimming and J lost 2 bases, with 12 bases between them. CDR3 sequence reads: CASSKAGSNTGELFF. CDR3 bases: TGTGCCAGCAGCAAAGCGGGTTCCAACACCGGGGAGCTGTTTTTT.

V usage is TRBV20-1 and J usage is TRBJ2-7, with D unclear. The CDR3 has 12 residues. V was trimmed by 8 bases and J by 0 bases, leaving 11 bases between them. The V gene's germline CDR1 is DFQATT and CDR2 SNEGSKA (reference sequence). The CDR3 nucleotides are TGCAGTTCACGGACGGACTCCTACGAGCAGTACTTC. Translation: CSSRTDSYEQYF.

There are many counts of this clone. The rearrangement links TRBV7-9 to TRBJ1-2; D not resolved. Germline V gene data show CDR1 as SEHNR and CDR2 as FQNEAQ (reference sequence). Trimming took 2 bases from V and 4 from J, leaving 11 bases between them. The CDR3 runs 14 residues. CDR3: CASSLTEPSYGYTF. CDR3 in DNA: TGTGCCAGCAGCTTAACGGAGCCTTCCTATGGCTACACCTTC.

This chain's CDR3 is CASSPTGILSGNTIYF. The CDR3 region has the DNA TGCGCCAGCAGCCCCACAGGGATACTCTCTGGAAACACCATATATTTT. V gene TRBV5-1 combines with J gene TRBJ1-3, with D perhaps matching TRBD1 (6 bases). V shed 4 bases and J shed 0 bases, with 14 bases lying between them. CDR1 SGHRS and CDR2 YFSETQ come from the germline V gene. The CDR3 consists of 16 residues. Full variable domain (missing parts from reference TRBV5-1 and TRBJ1-3): KAGVTQTPRYLIKTRGQQVTLSCSPISGHRSVSWYQQTPGQGLQFLFEYFSETQRNKGNFPGRFSGRQFSNSRSEMNVSTLELGDSALYLCASSPTGILSGNTIYFGEGSWLTVV.

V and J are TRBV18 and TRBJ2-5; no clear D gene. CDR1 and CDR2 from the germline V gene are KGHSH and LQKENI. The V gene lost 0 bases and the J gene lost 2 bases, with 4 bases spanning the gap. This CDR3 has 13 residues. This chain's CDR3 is CASSPPVQETQYF. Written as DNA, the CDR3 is TGTGCCAGCTCACCACCAGTACAAGAGACCCAGTACTTC.

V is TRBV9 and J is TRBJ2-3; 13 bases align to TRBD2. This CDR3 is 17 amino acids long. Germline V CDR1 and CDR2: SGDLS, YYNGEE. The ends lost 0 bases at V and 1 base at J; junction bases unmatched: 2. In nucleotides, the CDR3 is TGTGCCAGCAGCGTAGTCGGGACTAGCGGGGGCACAGATACGCAGTATTTT. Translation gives CASSVVGTSGGTDTQYF.

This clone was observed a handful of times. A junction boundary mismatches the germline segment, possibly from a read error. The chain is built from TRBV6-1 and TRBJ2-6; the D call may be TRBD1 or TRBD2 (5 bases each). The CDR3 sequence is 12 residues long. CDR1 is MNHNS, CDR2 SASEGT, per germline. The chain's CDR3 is CASRPGANFLTF. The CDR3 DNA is TGTGCCAGCCGCCCCGGGGCCAACTTCCTTACTTTC.

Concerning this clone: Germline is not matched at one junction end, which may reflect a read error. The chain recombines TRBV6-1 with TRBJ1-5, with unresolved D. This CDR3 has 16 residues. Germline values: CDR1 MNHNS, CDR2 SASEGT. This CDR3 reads CASRLGPGVVDQPQRF. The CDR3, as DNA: TGTGCCAGTAGGCTCGGGCCTGGTGTCGTGGATCAGCCCCAGCGTTTT.

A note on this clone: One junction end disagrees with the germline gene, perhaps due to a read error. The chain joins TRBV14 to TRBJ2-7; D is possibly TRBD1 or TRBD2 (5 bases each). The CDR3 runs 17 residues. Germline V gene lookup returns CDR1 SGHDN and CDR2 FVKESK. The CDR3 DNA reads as TGTGCCAGCAGCCCCACTTTTAGGTGCCGGGGCTCCTACCAGCAGTACTTC. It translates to CASSPTFRCRGSYQQYF.

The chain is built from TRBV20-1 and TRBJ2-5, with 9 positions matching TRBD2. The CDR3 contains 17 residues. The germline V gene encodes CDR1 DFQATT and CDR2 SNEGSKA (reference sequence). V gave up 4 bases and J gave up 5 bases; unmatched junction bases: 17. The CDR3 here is CSATWTSVREYSETQYF. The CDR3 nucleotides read TGCAGTGCTACATGGACTAGCGTGAGGGAGTACTCCGAGACCCAGTACTTC.

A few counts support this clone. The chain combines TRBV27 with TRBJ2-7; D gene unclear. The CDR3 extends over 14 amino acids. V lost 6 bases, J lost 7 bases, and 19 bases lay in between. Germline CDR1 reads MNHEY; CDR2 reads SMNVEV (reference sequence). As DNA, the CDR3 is TGTGCCAGCAGAGGGCCAACTAATCGAAGTGAGCAGTACTTC. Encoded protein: CASRGPTNRSEQYF.

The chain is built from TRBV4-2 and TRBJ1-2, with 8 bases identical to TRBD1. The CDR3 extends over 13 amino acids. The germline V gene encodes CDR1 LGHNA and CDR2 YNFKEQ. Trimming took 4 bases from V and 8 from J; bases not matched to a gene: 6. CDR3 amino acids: CASSREQGEGYTF. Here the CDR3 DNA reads TGTGCCAGCAGCCGAGAACAGGGGGAGGGCTACACCTTC.

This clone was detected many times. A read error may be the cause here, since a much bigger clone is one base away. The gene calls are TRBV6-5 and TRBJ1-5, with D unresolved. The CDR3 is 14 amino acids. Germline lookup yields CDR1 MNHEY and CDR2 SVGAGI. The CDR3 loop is CASSYSYGNQSQHF. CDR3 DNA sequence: TGTGCCAGCAGTTACTCTTACGGCAATCAGTCCCAGCATTTT.

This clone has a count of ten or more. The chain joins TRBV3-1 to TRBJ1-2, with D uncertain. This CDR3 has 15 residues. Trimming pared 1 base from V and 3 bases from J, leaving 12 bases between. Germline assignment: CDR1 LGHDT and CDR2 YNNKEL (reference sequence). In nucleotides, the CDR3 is TGTGCCAGCAGCCAAGCCGGGGAGGGTGACTATGGCTACACCTTC. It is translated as CASSQAGEGDYGYTF.

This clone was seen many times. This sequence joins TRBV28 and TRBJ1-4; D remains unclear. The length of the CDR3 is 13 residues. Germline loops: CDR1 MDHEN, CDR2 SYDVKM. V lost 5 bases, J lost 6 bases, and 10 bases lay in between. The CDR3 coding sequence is TGTGCCAGCAGTGACGCGCGGTATGAAAAACTGTTTTTT. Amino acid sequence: CASSDARYEKLFF.